The rows below give T cell receptor beta chains drawn from one sample of a study of control samples from healthy donors and cancer patients. Clones were sequenced by immunoSEQ multiplex PCR, and TCRdb holds only the in-frame ones, with some missing. This table holds around 80,000 clones, approximately 90% found once. The sequenced material came from blood. These receptors all come from a woman between 45 and 65 years old in good health. Both conserved end residues are trimmed from each CDR3. Part of the rows lack a size; the others show once, few, many or a class for expanded clones.

clone_size	v_call	j_call	cdr3_aa
-	TRBV7-2	TRBJ1-1	ASSLGVHTEAF
-	TRBV7-9	TRBJ1-1	ASSLQAMNTEAF
-	TRBV7-2	TRBJ2-7	ASSLQGVYEQY
-	TRBV9	TRBJ2-1	ASSVDLSVLRDNEQF
-	TRBV6-5	TRBJ2-3	ASRGASTDTQY
-	TRBV9	TRBJ2-1	ASSVEAAGGFNEQF
-	TRBV6-1	TRBJ2-6	ASSETGTDSGANVLT
-	TRBV4-1	TRBJ2-6	ASSQVGSSGANVLT
-	TRBV6-5	TRBJ2-7	ASTFKGLPTYEQY
few	TRBV2	TRBJ1-3	ASSEMGQAGNTIY
-	TRBV27	TRBJ2-7	ASSPHRVSEQY
-	TRBV7-9	TRBJ1-5	ASSLGDRVGQPQH
-	TRBV7-6	TRBJ1-2	ASSPRPRQSYDGYT
-	TRBV4-1	TRBJ1-1	ASSQAYANTEAF
-	TRBV6-5	TRBJ1-2	ASSLKGGHGYT
-	TRBV2	TRBJ1-2	ASTEGAEGYT
-	TRBV27	TRBJ1-2	ASSSLGRHYGYT
-	TRBV24-1	TRBJ1-2	ATSDFQDGYT
-	TRBV5-4	TRBJ2-1	ASSLDKVEQF
-	TRBV11-2	TRBJ2-3	ASSTRTSGDTDTQY
-	TRBV6-1	TRBJ1-4	ASSEVDEGGLF
-	TRBV6-5	TRBJ1-5	ASRGNSNQPQH
-	TRBV5-1	TRBJ1-1	ASSRQGANTEAF
-	TRBV6-5	TRBJ2-7	ASSYKDEQY
-	TRBV19	TRBJ1-5	ASSIRGGNQPQH
-	TRBV5-6	TRBJ2-7	ASSPGDSLFSEQY
-	TRBV19	TRBJ1-2	ASSEKISGYT
-	TRBV20-1	TRBJ1-1	SASLNTEAF
-	TRBV9	TRBJ1-2	ASSVGLLPHGYT
-	TRBV18	TRBJ2-7	ASSTLGDEQY
-	TRBV2	TRBJ1-2	ASSGSDRGIYGYT
once	TRBV12-3/TRBV12-4	TRBJ1-4	ASSRGTGEKLF
-	TRBV10-3	TRBJ1-2	AISGAGGNYGYT
-	TRBV5-6	TRBJ1-5	ASSRVGQPQH
-	TRBV12-5	TRBJ1-1	ASGRDEGMNTEAF
-	TRBV3-1/TRBV3-2	TRBJ1-2	ASSQDSGNYGYT
-	TRBV11-2	TRBJ2-2	ASSLSGRVNTGELF
-	TRBV6-6	TRBJ1-2	ASSYTGYGYT
-	TRBV19	TRBJ1-6	ASSAVQGAAVSPLH
-	TRBV4-1	TRBJ2-1	ASSLLAGEGNEQF
-	TRBV6-6	TRBJ1-1	ASSYQVRGTEAF
-	TRBV5-1	TRBJ1-3	ASSLGTTSGNTIY
-	TRBV5-4	TRBJ2-3	ASSRAAFDDTQY
-	TRBV5-4	TRBJ2-7	ASSLAGGDEQY
-	TRBV27	TRBJ2-1	ASSPTVDLSIGGNEQF
-	TRBV13	TRBJ1-1	ASSGREWNTEAF
-	TRBV6-5	TRBJ2-4	ASSKRRLQNIQY
-	TRBV5-4	TRBJ2-3	ASSQKVDVTDTQY
-	TRBV19	TRBJ1-5	ASIGTGERQPQH
-	TRBV6-6	TRBJ1-5	ASSGDQPQH
-	TRBV15	TRBJ2-3	ATSTGDQGNTDTQY
once	TRBV6-2/TRBV6-3	TRBJ1-4	ASSPADEKLF
-	TRBV5-8	TRBJ1-2	ASSLFETGSYGYT
-	TRBV24-1	TRBJ2-1	ATRGRLYNEQF
-	TRBV7-9	TRBJ1-5	AKNQPQH
-	TRBV5-4	TRBJ2-6	ASSQESGANVLT
-	TRBV19	TRBJ1-6	ASRQEDNSPLH